Shown below are 10 T cell receptor beta chains from a single sample sequenced in a study of PD-1 blockade in mismatch repair-deficient tumors. The method was immunoSEQ multiplex PCR; TCRdb's version includes in-frame clones alone and lacks a portion of them. The sample consists of 77,000 or so clones, 80% to 90% of them appearing once. The sample here was peripheral blood, taken 44 weeks after starting pembrolizumab. The source of these receptors is an adult with mismatch repair-deficient cancer.

The rearrangement uses TRBV7-6 and TRBJ2-3; D is possibly TRBD2 (5 bases). Germline CDR1 reads SGHVS; CDR2 reads FNYEAQ. The ends were cut back, 3 bases at V and 3 bases at J, with 13 bases in the middle. The CDR3 runs 15 residues. CDR3 DNA: TGTGCCAGCAGCTTTGCTGACTACCCAACAGATACGCAGTATTTT. Its translation is CASSFADYPTDTQYF.

The chain carries TRBV6-1 and TRBJ1-1; 7 bases fit TRBD1. Germline CDR1 reads MNHNS; CDR2 reads SASEGT. V shed 4 bases and J 1 base; nucleotides not matched to a gene: 9. This CDR3 is built from 16 residues. CDR3 sequence reads: CASSVTGELWNTEAFF. The CDR3 DNA follows: TGTGCCAGCAGTGTTACAGGGGAGTTGTGGAACACTGAAGCTTTCTTT.

A word on this clone: The sample carries other DNA sequences with the same CDR3. The rearrangement joins TRBV9 to TRBJ2-7, with TRBD1 identical over 7 bases. Germline CDR1 and CDR2: SGDLS and YYNGEE. The CDR3 is 14 amino acids. The junction had 3 bases not matched to a gene; V was cut back by 2 bases and J by 1 base. CDR3 amino acids: CASSVGQASYEQYF. The CDR3 DNA reads TGTGCCAGCAGCGTCGGACAGGCTTCCTACGAGCAGTACTTC.

The J gene is TRBJ1-2, the V gene TRBV6-1; tentatively, D is TRBD1 (6 bases). This CDR3 is built from 13 residues. The ends were cut back, 0 bases at V and 7 bases at J, with 9 bases in the middle. CDR1 is MNHNS and CDR2 is SASEGT in the germline V gene. The CDR3 sequence: CASSEAGGFGYTF. CDR3 DNA: TGTGCCAGCAGTGAAGCAGGGGGTTTTGGCTACACCTTC.

The J gene is TRBJ2-1, the V gene TRBV7-6; 7 nucleotides align to TRBD1. The CDR3 length is 14 residues. The J segment lost 7 bases and the V segment lost 5 bases, leaving 8 bases of the junction unmatched. CDR1 SGHVS and CDR2 FNYEAQ come from the germline V gene. Here the CDR3 reads CASSRGGDLNEQFF. CDR3 in DNA: TGTGCCAGCAGCCGAGGGGGCGATTTAAATGAGCAGTTCTTC. The variable domain in full, completed from reference TRBV7-6 and TRBJ2-1, reads GAGVSQSPRYKVTKRGQDVALRCDPISGHVSLYWYRQALGQGPEFLTYFNYEAQQDKSGLPNDRFSAERPEGSISTLTIQRTEQRDSAMYRCASSRGGDLNEQFFGPGTRLTVL.

Within the sample, this clone is medium-sized. The chain joins TRBV6-4 to TRBJ1-1; D gene ambiguous. Germline values: CDR1 MRHNA, CDR2 SNTAGT. The CDR3 contains 13 residues. V shed 0 bases and J shed 5 bases, with 7 bases lying between them. The CDR3 protein is CASSDSSLTEAFF. The CDR3 DNA reads as TGTGCCAGCAGTGACTCGAGCCTAACTGAAGCTTTCTTT.

The genes are TRBV6-5 and TRBJ1-2, with 9 bases identical to TRBD1. CDR1 MNHEY and CDR2 SVGAGI come from the germline V gene. V lost 2 bases to trimming and J lost 4 bases; unmatched junction nucleotides: 2. This CDR3 has 14 amino acids. CDR3: CASSYGQGIYGYTF. The CDR3 DNA sequence: TGTGCCAGCAGTTACGGACAGGGGATCTATGGCTACACCTTC.

The CDR3 DNA is TGTGCCAGCAGCTTAGCGGGAGGTCGGACCGGGGAGCTGTTTTTT. It yields the protein CASSLAGGRTGELFF. This chain joins TRBV7-2 and TRBJ2-2; TRBD2 might be the D (6 bases). The length of the CDR3 is 15 residues. The V end lost 0 bases, the J end lost 5 bases, and 10 bases lay between the germline ends. Germline V lookup: CDR1 SGHTA, CDR2 FQGNSA.

In its sample, this clone was seen a few times. The genes are TRBV6-5 and TRBJ2-7; D not certain. This CDR3 is built from 14 residues. Trimming shortened V by 0 bases and J by 2 bases, and 8 bases separated the two germline ends. CDR1 MNHEY and CDR2 SVGAGI come from the germline V gene. The CDR3 protein is CASSYSASPYEQYF. The CDR3 coding sequence is TGTGCCAGCAGTTACTCAGCTTCCCCCTACGAGCAGTACTTC.

CDR3 loop: CASSLDPSGGSYEQYF. The CDR3 region has the DNA TGTGCCAGCAGCTTAGATCCTAGCGGGGGCTCCTACGAGCAGTACTTC. This rearrangement joins TRBV11-3 to TRBJ2-7, with 10 bases matching TRBD2. The trim removed 0 bases at V and 0 bases at J, leaving 2 bases unmatched. CDR1 and CDR2 from the germline V gene are SGHNT and YENEEA. The CDR3 loop spans 16 amino acids. Variable domain in full (rest from reference TRBV11-3 and TRBJ2-7): EAGVVQSPRYKIIEKKQPVAFWCNPISGHNTLYWYLQNLGQGPELLIRYENEEAVDDSQLPKDRFSAERLKGVDSTLKIQPAELGDSAVYLCASSLDPSGGSYEQYFGPGTRLTVT.